This entry describes one T cell receptor beta chain. Its antigen is undetermined. CDR3 length: 12 residues. Germline values: CDR1 SGDLS, CDR2 YYNGEE. V shed 3 bases and J shed 13 bases, with 11 bases lying between them. TCRdb ran MiXCR on the 5' RACE reads and lists one entry per CDR3 protein. The top ten hold less than 45% of the sample, which has roughly 190,000 distinct CDR3 sequences, roughly 15% seen once. This record belongs to a study of identical twins. Broader study findings: The presence of invariant MAIT and iNKT cells could partly confound analyses of zero-insertion sequences.

A further study also used this sample, focusing on T cells expressing NK-cell markers. That source adds: Seven HCMV-seropositive donors and one seronegative donor made up the eight sequenced donors. Four donors likewise had their CD3+CD56-NKG2C+ fraction led by these clonotypes.

The TCR sequence derives from a woman under 30 in good health. The chain is built from TRBV9 and TRBJ2-6; D uncertain. The specimen sequenced was CD8+ T cells sorted from blood. CDR3 sequence (DNA): TGTGCCAGCAGCGCACCTCGGAAAGTCCTGACTTTC. Protein: CASSAPRKVLTF.